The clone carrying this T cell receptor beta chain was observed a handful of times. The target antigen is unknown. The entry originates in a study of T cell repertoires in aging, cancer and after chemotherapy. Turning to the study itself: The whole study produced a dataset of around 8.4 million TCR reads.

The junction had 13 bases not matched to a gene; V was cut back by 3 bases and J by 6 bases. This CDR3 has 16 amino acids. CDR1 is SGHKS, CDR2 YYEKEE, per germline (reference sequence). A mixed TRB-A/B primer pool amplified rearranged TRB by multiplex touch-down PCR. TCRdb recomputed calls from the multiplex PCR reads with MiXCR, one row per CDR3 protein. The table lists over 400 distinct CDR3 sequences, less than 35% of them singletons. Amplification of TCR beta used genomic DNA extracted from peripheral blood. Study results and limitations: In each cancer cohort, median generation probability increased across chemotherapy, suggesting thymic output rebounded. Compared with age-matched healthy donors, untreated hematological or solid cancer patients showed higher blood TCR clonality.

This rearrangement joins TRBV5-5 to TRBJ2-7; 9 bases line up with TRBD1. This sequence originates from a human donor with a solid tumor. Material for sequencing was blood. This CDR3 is CASSSSTGTGRTEQYF. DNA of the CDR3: TGTGCCAGCAGCTCCAGCACCGGGACAGGGAGGACCGAGCAGTACTTC. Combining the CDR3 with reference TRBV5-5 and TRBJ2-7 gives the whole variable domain DAGVTQSPTHLIKTRGQQVTLRCSPISGHKSVSWYQQVLGQGPQFIFQYYEKEERGRGNFPDRFSARQFPNYSSELNVNALLLGDSALYLCASSSSTGTGRTEQYFGPGTRLTVT.